Below, 27 T cell receptor beta chains from the same sample are listed, as sequenced in a study of TIL therapy for anti-PD-1-resistant metastatic lung cancer. The time point is: pre-treatment sample, taken before nivolumab and TIL therapy. Tumor tissue came from excised metastases, mostly pleural nodules or supraclavicular lymph nodes. This was the immunoSEQ v3 assay. Sequencing was performed with immunoSEQ multiplex PCR; in TCRdb, only in-frame clones are kept and a portion is missing. The profile covers more than 20,000 clones, with about 60% appearing a single time and 15% to 20% taken by the ten largest. The specimen comprised tumor tissue, sampled at baseline. All receptors derive from a woman aged 30-85 years with non-small cell lung cancer.

In DNA form, the CDR3 reads TGTGCCAGCAGTAAAGACAGGGCTACTGGAAACACCATATATTTT. Residues: CASSKDRATGNTIYF. The chain joins TRBV2 to TRBJ1-3; TRBD1 matches 7 bases. In germline, CDR1 is SNHLY, CDR2 FYNNEI. The CDR3 contains 15 residues. V lost 5 bases to trimming and J lost 2 bases; unmatched junction nucleotides: 6.

This clone has at least ten counts. The chain has TRBV2 and TRBJ2-5, with 10 bases fitting TRBD2. Germline trimming cut 6 bases from V and 4 bases from J; bases unmatched to any gene: 8. The CDR3 is made up of 15 amino acids. Germline-derived CDR1 and CDR2 are SNHLY and FYNNEI. The chain's CDR3 is CASSPGRLAGETQYF. CDR3 nucleotide sequence: TGTGCCAGCAGCCCTGGTAGACTAGCGGGAGAGACCCAGTACTTC.

J is TRBJ1-2 and V is TRBV5-4; 9 bases are shared with TRBD1. J lost 4 bases, V lost 1 base, and 5 bases had no gene match. Germline V gene lookup returns CDR1 SGHNT and CDR2 YYREEE (reference sequence). The CDR3 consists of 15 residues. The CDR3 protein is CASSLFTGGVYGYTF. The CDR3 DNA reads TGTGCCAGCAGCTTGTTTACAGGGGGCGTCTATGGCTACACCTTC.

This clone is classed as medium-sized. The gene calls are TRBV9 and TRBJ1-3; weak D call: TRBD1 (5 bases). The CDR3 has 14 amino acids. Germline lookup yields CDR1 SGDLS and CDR2 YYNGEE. V lost 2 bases and J lost 4, with 10 bases in between. The DNA for the CDR3 is TGTGCCAGCAGCGTTCAGGGTTCCGGAAACACCATATATTTT. This gives the protein CASSVQGSGNTIYF.

J is TRBJ2-6 and V is TRBV5-4, with 10 nucleotides matching TRBD1. Germline-derived CDR1 and CDR2 are SGHNT and YYREEE (reference sequence). V lost 3 bases and J lost 0; bases outside the gene matches: 6. The CDR3 runs to 18 residues. CDR3 bases: TGTGCCAGCAGCTCTAGGACAGGGGGAACCTCTGGGGCCAACGTCCTGACTTTC. Amino acid sequence: CASSSRTGGTSGANVLTF.

This clone showed up just a few times. The rearrangement links TRBV19 to TRBJ2-5; 11 positions agree with TRBD1. CDR3 length: 14 residues. V gave up 3 bases and J gave up 4 bases; unmatched junction bases: 1. CDR1 is LNHDA and CDR2 is SQIVND in the germline V gene (reference sequence). The CDR3 nucleotides are TGTGCCAGTAGTATTGGACAGGGGGCAGAGACCCAGTACTTC. It is translated as CASSIGQGAETQYF.

The V call is TRBV15, the J call TRBJ2-3, with 7 bases lining up with TRBD2. V dropped 8 bases and J dropped 1; count of bases not matched to a gene: 3. Germline lookup yields CDR1 LNHNV and CDR2 YYDKDF (reference sequence). The CDR3 is 13 residues long. The CDR3 reads CATRRGGTDTQYF. The CDR3 nucleotides read TGTGCCACCCGCCGGGGGGGCACAGATACGCAGTATTTT.

V is TRBV20-1 and J is TRBJ2-3; unclear D gene. This CDR3 comprises 10 residues. V was shortened by 4 bases and J by 2 bases, with 1 base between the two germline ends. Germline lookup yields CDR1 DFQATT and CDR2 SNEGSKA (reference sequence). The DNA of the CDR3 is TGCAGTGCTACCACAGATACGCAGTATTTT. Translated: CSATTDTQYF.

V usage is TRBV19 and J usage is TRBJ2-5; D may be TRBD2 (7 bases). In germline, CDR1 is LNHDA, CDR2 SQIVND (reference sequence). V was clipped by 1 base and J by 5 bases, with 14 bases between them. The CDR3 spans 15 residues. CDR3 DNA: TGTGCCAGTAGTATAGGAGGGGGGGAGGTCGAGACCCAGTACTTC. This translates into CASSIGGGEVETQYF. Complete variable domain (other parts from reference TRBV19 and TRBJ2-5): DGGITQSPKYLFRKEGQNVTLSCEQNLNHDAMYWYRQDPGQGLRLIYYSQIVNDFQKGDIAEGYSVSREKKESFPLTVTSAQKNPTAFYLCASSIGGGEVETQYFGPGTRLLVL.

A word on this clone: Within the sample, other DNA sequences also encode this same CDR3. The genes are TRBV7-7 and TRBJ2-1, with 14 positions matching TRBD2. From germline, CDR1 is SSHAT and CDR2 FNYEAQ (reference sequence). The CDR3 covers 15 residues. J was trimmed by 7 bases and V by 5 bases; bases with no gene match: 4. CDR3 region: CASSPGLAGGNEQFF. The CDR3 bases are TGTGCCAGCAGCCCCGGACTAGCGGGAGGAAATGAGCAGTTCTTC.

The chain is built from TRBV19 and TRBJ1-1, with a tentative D call TRBD1 (5 bases). The germline V and J ends were trimmed by 3 bases and 11 bases, with 19 bases remaining between them. This CDR3 comprises 14 residues. The germline V gene encodes CDR1 LNHDA and CDR2 SQIVND (reference sequence). CDR3 bases: TGTGCCAGTAGTATGGCCTTGGGACGCTCAGTGGCTTTCTTT. It yields the protein CASSMALGRSVAFF.

This clone was counted between two and nine times. This CDR3 reads CASGFQGITEAFF. The CDR3 DNA is TGTGCTAGTGGTTTCCAGGGGATTACTGAAGCTTTCTTT. The chain couples TRBV12-5 to TRBJ1-1; tentative D call: TRBD1 (6 bases). Deletions cut 3 bases from V and 5 bases from J, with 10 bases between. Germline V gene sequence: CDR1 LGHNT, CDR2 FRNRAP. The CDR3 has 13 residues.

This chain joins TRBV25-1 and TRBJ1-1; the match to TRBD1 covers 8 bases. The germline CDR1 and CDR2 sequences are MGHDK and SYGVNS. The CDR3 contains 14 residues. The V and J ends lost 6 bases and 4 bases, in that order; junction bases with no gene match: 7. The CDR3 sequence is CASSGDGTGTEAFF. Written as DNA, the CDR3 is TGTGCCAGCAGCGGGGACGGGACAGGCACTGAAGCTTTCTTT. Together with reference TRBV25-1 and TRBJ1-1, the CDR3 gives the full variable domain: EADIYQTPRYLVIGTGKKITLECSQTMGHDKMYWYQQDPGMELHLIHYSYGVNSTEKGDLSSESTVSRIRTEHFPLTLESARPSHTSQYLCASSGDGTGTEAFFGQGTRLTVV.

The CDR3 reads CASSVGRQQETQYF. In DNA form, the CDR3 reads TGTGCCAGCAGCGTAGGTAGACAGCAAGAGACCCAGTACTTC. The rearrangement joins TRBV9 to TRBJ2-5; TRBD1 might be the D (5 bases). Between the trimmed V and J ends, which lost 0 bases and 2 bases, there was a span of 8 bases. The germline CDR1 and CDR2 sequences are SGDLS and YYNGEE. The CDR3 sequence is 14 residues long.

This rearrangement joins TRBV6-4 to TRBJ2-1; D is perhaps TRBD1 (6 bases). CDR3 length equals 14 residues. CDR1 is MRHNA, CDR2 SNTAGT, per germline. The V end was cut by 1 base, the J end by 9 bases, with 13 bases between. CDR3 coding DNA: TGTGCCAGCAGTGACTACTCCAGGGGCACTGAGCAGTTCTTC. Translated, it gives CASSDYSRGTEQFF.

V usage is TRBV23-1 and J usage is TRBJ1-1; D ambiguous. TRBV23-1 qualifies as an ORF whose function is uncertain. Trimming removed 0 bases from V and 4 bases from J, with 9 bases in between. The CDR3 has 14 residues. CDR3 protein: CASSQSWTCTEAFF. The CDR3 DNA sequence: TGCGCCAGCAGTCAATCATGGACTTGCACTGAAGCTTTCTTT.

By sample share, this clone is medium-sized. The rearrangement joins TRBV5-1 to TRBJ2-1; 8 positions match TRBD2. With V trimmed by 1 base and J by 8 bases, 8 bases remained unmatched. The germline V gene has CDR1 SGHRS and CDR2 YFSETQ. The CDR3 is 15 residues long. The CDR3 loop reads CASSLSLTSVHEQFF. DNA for the CDR3: TGCGCCAGCAGCTTGTCCCTGACTAGCGTTCATGAGCAGTTCTTC.

This chain links TRBV6-1 with TRBJ1-1; a possible D gene is TRBD1 (6 bases). Germline CDR1 reads MNHNS; CDR2 reads SASEGT. The CDR3 sequence is 13 residues long. Trimming took 4 bases from V and 4 from J, leaving 10 bases between them. CDR3 residues: CASSAWGATEAFF. The CDR3 bases are TGTGCCAGCAGTGCTTGGGGGGCCACTGAAGCTTTCTTT.

The sample holds many counts of this clone. CDR3 bases: TGTGCCAGCACACCGAGACAGAACACTGAAGCTTTCTTT. Its translation is CASTPRQNTEAFF. The chain carries TRBV6-5 and TRBJ1-1; D is uncertain. This CDR3 spans 13 amino acids. CDR1 is MNHEY, CDR2 SVGAGI, per germline. Trimming cost V 7 bases and J 1 base, with 10 bases left between them.

This clone was counted between two and nine times. V is TRBV25-1 and J is TRBJ2-7, with D hard to call. Trimming took 3 bases from V and 4 from J, leaving 7 bases between them. Germline assignment: CDR1 MGHDK and CDR2 SYGVNS. The CDR3 is 12 amino acids. CDR3 loop: CASSDVGYEQYF. In nucleotides, the CDR3 is TGTGCCAGCAGTGATGTGGGGTACGAGCAGTACTTC.

The rearrangement joins TRBV11-2 to TRBJ1-2; D might be TRBD1 (5 bases). Trimming cost V 3 bases and J 6 bases, with 14 bases left between them. Germline V gene sequence: CDR1 SGHAT, CDR2 FQNNGV. The CDR3 covers 14 residues. The CDR3 spells CASSFRRGANGYTF. Here the CDR3 DNA reads TGTGCCAGCAGCTTTCGGCGGGGCGCGAATGGCTACACCTTC.

The J gene is TRBJ1-1, the V gene TRBV10-2, with 9 bases that match TRBD1. With V trimmed by 3 bases and J by 4 bases, 12 bases remained unmatched. This CDR3 region has 17 residues. CDR1 is WSHSY, CDR2 SAAADI, per germline. The CDR3 loop reads CASSDPADRGFGTEAFF. CDR3 sequence (DNA): TGCGCCAGCAGTGACCCCGCGGACAGGGGATTTGGCACTGAAGCTTTCTTT.

V is TRBV19 and J is TRBJ1-1; 7 nucleotides agree with TRBD1. Germline-derived CDR1 and CDR2 are LNHDA and SQIVND (reference sequence). V lost 6 bases and J lost 3; bases outside the gene matches: 7. There are 14 residues in the CDR3. CDR3 DNA: TGTGCCAGTAGGCACGGACAGGCGCACACTGAAGCTTTCTTT. Translating it yields CASRHGQAHTEAFF.

This clone came up a few times. This chain links TRBV18 with TRBJ2-7, with 7 bases aligning to TRBD1. The CDR3 length is 16 residues. Per the germline V gene, CDR1 is KGHSH and CDR2 is LQKENI. J gave up 3 bases and V 1 base, and 9 bases lay outside the gene matches. CDR3 region: CASSPQRTGAGYEQYF. CDR3 coding DNA: TGTGCCAGCTCACCACAAAGAACAGGGGCCGGCTACGAGCAGTACTTC.

V and J are TRBV6-5 and TRBJ2-7, with D possibly TRBD2 on 5 matching bases. Germline V lookup: CDR1 MNHEY, CDR2 SVGAGI. With 1 base removed from V and 6 bases from J, the gap between germline ends came to 10 bases. The CDR3 length is 13 residues. DNA of the CDR3: TGTGCCAGCAGTTACTATCCAACTAGCGAGCAGTACTTC. It is translated as CASSYYPTSEQYF.

The chain has TRBV2 and TRBJ2-1, with TRBD2 identical over 11 bases. V lost 8 bases and J lost 9; bases outside the gene matches: 9. CDR3 length: 14 amino acids. The germline V gene encodes CDR1 SNHLY and CDR2 FYNNEI. CDR3 sequence (DNA): TGTGCCAGCTGCCAACTAGCGGGAGAAGGTGAGCAGTTCTTC. Translating it yields CASCQLAGEGEQFF.

This clone has more than one count but fewer than ten. The V call is TRBV7-8, the J call TRBJ2-7; possibly TRBD2 for D (5 bases). Germline CDR1 is SGHVS and CDR2 is FQNEAQ. V was shortened by 7 bases and J by 0 bases, with 13 bases between the two germline ends. CDR3 size: 14 residues. The CDR3 loop reads CASIPSGVSYEQYF. Written as DNA, the CDR3 is TGTGCCAGCATCCCATCCGGGGTCTCCTACGAGCAGTACTTC.